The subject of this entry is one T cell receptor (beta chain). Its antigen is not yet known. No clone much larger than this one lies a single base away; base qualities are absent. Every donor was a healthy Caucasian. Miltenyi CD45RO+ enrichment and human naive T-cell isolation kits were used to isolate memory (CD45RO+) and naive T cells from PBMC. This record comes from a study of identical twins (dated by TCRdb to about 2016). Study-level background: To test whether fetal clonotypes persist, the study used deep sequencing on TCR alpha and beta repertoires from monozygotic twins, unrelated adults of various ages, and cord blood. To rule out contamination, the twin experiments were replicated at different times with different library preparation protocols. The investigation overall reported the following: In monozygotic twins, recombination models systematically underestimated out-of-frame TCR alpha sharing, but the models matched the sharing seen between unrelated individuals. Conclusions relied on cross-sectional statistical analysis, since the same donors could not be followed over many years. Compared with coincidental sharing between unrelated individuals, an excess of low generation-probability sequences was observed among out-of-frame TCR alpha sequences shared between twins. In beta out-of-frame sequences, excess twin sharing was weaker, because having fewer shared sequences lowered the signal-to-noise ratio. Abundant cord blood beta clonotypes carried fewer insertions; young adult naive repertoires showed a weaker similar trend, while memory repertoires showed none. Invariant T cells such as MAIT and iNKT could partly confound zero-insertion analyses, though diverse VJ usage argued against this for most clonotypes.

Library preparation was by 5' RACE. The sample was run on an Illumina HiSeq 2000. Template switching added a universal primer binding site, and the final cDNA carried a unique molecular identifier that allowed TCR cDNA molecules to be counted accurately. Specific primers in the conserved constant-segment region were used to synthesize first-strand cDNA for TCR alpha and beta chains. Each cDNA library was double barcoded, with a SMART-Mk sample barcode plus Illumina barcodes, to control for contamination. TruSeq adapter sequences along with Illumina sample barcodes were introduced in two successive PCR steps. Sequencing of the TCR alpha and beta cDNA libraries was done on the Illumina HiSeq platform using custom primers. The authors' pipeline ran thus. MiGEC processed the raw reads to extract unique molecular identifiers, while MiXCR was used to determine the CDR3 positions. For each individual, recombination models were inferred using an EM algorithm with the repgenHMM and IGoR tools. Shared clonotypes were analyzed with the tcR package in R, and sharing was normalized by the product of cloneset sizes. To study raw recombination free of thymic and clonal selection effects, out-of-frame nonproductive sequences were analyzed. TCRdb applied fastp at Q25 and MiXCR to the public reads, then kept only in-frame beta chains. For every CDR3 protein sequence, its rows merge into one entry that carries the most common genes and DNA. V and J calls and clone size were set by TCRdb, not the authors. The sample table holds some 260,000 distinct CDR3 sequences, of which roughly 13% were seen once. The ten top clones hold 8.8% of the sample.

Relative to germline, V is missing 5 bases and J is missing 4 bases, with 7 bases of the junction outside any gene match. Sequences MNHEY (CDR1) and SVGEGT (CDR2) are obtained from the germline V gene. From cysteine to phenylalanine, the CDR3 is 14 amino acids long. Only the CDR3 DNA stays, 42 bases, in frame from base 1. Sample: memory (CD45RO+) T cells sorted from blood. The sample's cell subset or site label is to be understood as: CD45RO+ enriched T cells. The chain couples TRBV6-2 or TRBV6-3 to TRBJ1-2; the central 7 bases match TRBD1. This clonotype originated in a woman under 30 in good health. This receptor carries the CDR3 CASSPTGNFYGYTF. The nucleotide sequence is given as TGTGCCAGCAGTCCGACAGGGAATTTCTATGGCTACACCTTC.